This T cell receptor beta chain was sequenced for a study of Ad26.COV2.S vaccination and SARS-CoV-2 variants (dated by TCRdb to the early 2020s). Describing the broader study: Vaccine-arm donors were drawn from COV1001, a multicentre, randomized, double-blind, placebo-controlled phase I-IIa trial of Ad26.COV2.S in healthy adults. TCRbeta repertoire sequencing served as the tool for gauging how specific and how broad the SARS-CoV-2-reactive T cell receptors were following Ad26.COV2.S vaccination. Investigators did not know the trial group allocation while performing experiments and assessing outcomes. The TCR-sequenced set comprised around 32 samples: around 20 Ad26.COV2.S vaccine recipients, 5 placebo recipients and 8 SARS-CoV-2 convalescent individuals. Participants in the trial were split at random into five groups of five each, receiving low-dose or high-dose Ad26.COV2.S once or twice, or else placebo on both occasions. Ad26.COV2.S was administered intramuscularly at 5 x 10^10 or 1 x 10^11 viral particles, either as a single shot or as two shots given 56 days apart.

About this clone: The antigen it recognizes is unknown. There are no base qualities to consult, and no much larger clone falls within one base.

From its cysteine to its phenylalanine, the CDR3 spans 20 amino acids. Left in the record is the CDR3 DNA by itself, 60 bases read in frame from the first base. For CDR1 and CDR2, the germline V gene (reference sequence) lists LNHDA and SQIVND. V is reduced by 4 bases and J by 2 bases, leaving a spacing of 27 bases between them. Read against the paper, the sample's treatment or condition label means: some 19 received Ad26.COV2.S at low or high dose, single or two shots; several received placebo; per-sample allocation not given. For vaccine and placebo recipients, repertoires were sequenced using samples collected on day 63 after the first injection. In Cohort 1b, 25 adults aged 18-55 years were enrolled at a single site in Boston, USA, between 29 July and 7 August 2020. Ad26.COV2.S was a replication-incompetent adenovirus type 26 vector that expressed a prefusion-stabilized SARS-CoV-2 spike protein derived from the original Wuhan strain.

The immunoSEQ Assay was the method used to sequence TCRbeta CDR3 regions. After extraction, genomic DNA underwent amplification by bias-controlled multiplex PCR, followed by high-throughput sequencing. For the original study's pipeline: To quantify the absolute abundance of every unique TCRbeta CDR3 region, sequences were collapsed and filtered. T cell fraction was estimated by normalizing TCRbeta template counts to usable DNA, with usable DNA measured through amplification of reference genes found in all nucleated cells. Repertoire TCRs were annotated as SARS-CoV-2-specific when V gene, CDR3 amino acid sequence and J gene were exactly matched to a known reactive TCR set. The reference SARS-CoV-2 TCR set was obtained from MIRA and was filtered for enrichment in COVID-19-positive ImmuneCODE repertoires, whereby public or cross-reactive TCRs were removed. Using the MIRA antigens, annotated TCRs were further analysed by specific ORF or by position within an ORF. Breadth was defined as the number of annotated unique rearrangements divided by the total number of unique productive rearrangements, and depth was defined as the summed frequency of the annotated unique rearrangements. Group comparisons of TCR breadth used two-sided Wilcoxon rank-sum tests. TCRdb mirrors the immuneACCESS table, restricted to in-frame sequences. Some clones are absent from its copies; in checked studies, under half trace to an unresolved V gene, and the reason for the others is unknown. D and trimming come from the DNA, and the V and J calls and clone size come from that table. The sample includes roughly 700,000 clones, with 89% observed a single time. Around 1.4% of the sample goes to the ten largest clones.

The study at large found these results: It was noted by the authors that total T cell responses may have been underestimated by the TCR breadth and depth analyses. The study was not powered for comparison of responses between vaccine doses or regimens. After vaccination, spike-specific CD8+ and CD4+ T cell responses were reported to show substantial breadth. Higher spike-specific TCR breadth was observed in Ad26.COV2.S recipients than in placebo recipients (P = 0.0014). Vaccine and placebo recipients had comparable non-spike TCR breadth, which fits with the vaccine containing only spike.

The clonotype comes from a person between 18 and 60 years old who received the Ad26.COV2.S COVID-19 vaccine or a placebo. This chain joins TRBV19 to TRBJ1-5; a tentative D match to TRBD1 spans 6 bases. Sequenced material: peripheral blood, taken in a trial of Ad26.COV2.S vaccine versus placebo. CDR3 protein: CASSTLPDFGGQLGNQPQHF. The DNA is as follows: TGTGCCAGTAGTACCCTTCCCGATTTTGGGGGGCAATTGGGCAATCAGCCCCAGCATTTT.